The entry below describes one TCR beta chain. The data derive from a study of CD8 T cells in Susac syndrome. A quantity of roughly 0.5 to 1 ug RNA underwent reverse transcription using random hexamers. TCRdb passed the immunoSEQ multiplex PCR reads through MiXCR, listing each CDR3 protein once. The sample lists 110,000 or so distinct CDR3 sequences; roughly 92% were seen once. There are 16 residues in the CDR3. Germline CDR1 and CDR2: LGHNT and FRNRAP. J gave up 4 bases and V 4 bases, and 9 bases lay outside the gene matches. J is TRBJ2-1 and V is TRBV12-5; the match to TRBD1 covers 8 bases. The sample was CD8+ T cells from PBMCs. The source of this sequence is a human donor in good health. CDR3: CASGSGSGQGYNEQFF. As DNA, the CDR3 is TGTGCTAGTGGTTCGGGGTCCGGACAGGGATACAATGAGCAGTTCTTC.